Listed here are 22 T cell receptor beta chains from one sample, sequenced in a study of T cell repertoires in cytomegalovirus infection. TCRdb reprocessed the reads with MiXCR, giving one entry per CDR3 protein. This sample has 76,000 or so distinct CDR3 sequences; 3.7% occur once, and the top ten carry 3.5% to 5%. Specimen: PBMCs. These receptors were taken from a human donor in good health (CMV status not recorded). Some clones in this sample may be carry-over from other donors' samples.

This clonotype was picked up many times. The rearrangement uses TRBV27 and TRBJ2-3, with 13 bases that match TRBD2. The V gene's germline CDR1 is MNHEY and CDR2 SMNVEV (reference sequence). The CDR3 is 18 amino acids. After removal of 5 bases from V and 1 base from J, the junction contained 9 bases not matched to a gene. The CDR3 loop is CASSQGLAGKGGTDTQYF. The CDR3 nucleotides are TGTGCCAGCAGTCAGGGACTAGCGGGGAAAGGGGGCACAGATACGCAGTATTTT.

This clonotype was detected many times. This chain joins TRBV6-1 and TRBJ2-7; D might be TRBD1 (5 bases). The length of the CDR3 is 13 residues. Germline V gene lookup returns CDR1 MNHNS and CDR2 SASEGT. Deletions cut 5 bases from V and 4 bases from J, with 12 bases between. The CDR3 DNA is TGTGCCAGCAGTCCTCGACAGCTTTACGAGCAGTACTTC. Protein: CASSPRQLYEQYF.

This clonotype was seen at least ten times. V gene TRBV7-2 combines with J gene TRBJ2-3, with 9 bases identical to TRBD2. The CDR3 is made up of 16 amino acids. With V trimmed by 5 bases and J by 0 bases, 6 bases remained unmatched. Germline assignment: CDR1 SGHTA and CDR2 FQGNSA. For the CDR3, the DNA is TGTGCCAGCAGCCCACCTAGCGGGGCTAGCACAGATACGCAGTATTTT. Residues: CASSPPSGASTDTQYF. Full variable domain (rest looked up from reference TRBV7-2 and TRBJ2-3): GAGVSQSPSNKVTEKGKDVELRCDPISGHTALYWYRQSLGQGLEFLIYFQGNSAPDKSGLPSDRFSAERTGGSVSTLTIQRTQQEDSAVYLCASSPPSGASTDTQYFGPGTRLTVL.

The chain employs TRBV19 and TRBJ2-2; D may be TRBD1 or TRBD2 (7 bases each). The CDR3 extends over 15 amino acids. The V and J ends lost 4 bases and 6 bases respectively, with 15 bases between them. Germline V gene sequence: CDR1 LNHDA, CDR2 SQIVND (reference sequence). The CDR3 DNA reads as TGTGCCAGTAGTACTCGACAGGGAGGGGCCGGGGAGCTGTTTTTT. It codes for CASSTRQGGAGELFF.

This clonotype has at least ten counts. This rearrangement joins TRBV7-2 to TRBJ2-5, with a weak D call TRBD1 (5 bases). This CDR3 has 14 amino acids. The germline V gene has CDR1 SGHTA and CDR2 FQGNSA. V lost 3 bases, J lost 2 bases, and 10 bases lay in between. The CDR3 here is CASSFSAGQETQYF. Here the CDR3 DNA reads TGTGCCAGCAGCTTTTCGGCAGGGCAAGAGACCCAGTACTTC.

Comment on this clonotype: A much larger clone lies a single base off, so this may be a read error. The chain uses TRBV20-1 and TRBJ2-1, with 9 positions matching TRBD2. Looked up from germline, CDR1 is DFQATT and CDR2 is SNEGSKA (reference sequence). The CDR3 extends over 15 amino acids. Here the CDR3 reads CSARDALAGLSEQIF. CDR3 nucleotides: TGCAGTGCTAGAGATGCCCTAGCGGGGTTAAGTGAGCAGATCTTC.

Ten or more counts support this clonotype. The J gene is TRBJ1-5, the V gene TRBV7-2; D is possibly TRBD1 (5 bases). Trimming shortened V by 5 bases and J by 7 bases, and 12 bases separated the two germline ends. This CDR3 comprises 13 residues. Germline V CDR1 and CDR2: SGHTA, FQGNSA. CDR3 region: CASSLYRDQPQHF. CDR3 sequence (DNA): TGTGCCAGCAGCCTTTATAGGGACCAGCCCCAGCATTTT.

This clonotype was seen at least ten times. V is TRBV19 and J is TRBJ1-4; D is possibly TRBD1 (5 bases). V was trimmed by 3 bases and J by 0 bases, leaving 8 bases between them. Germline assignment: CDR1 LNHDA and CDR2 SQIVND (reference sequence). The CDR3 totals 15 residues. CDR3 sequence: CASSIPTATNEKLFF. In nucleotides, the CDR3 is TGTGCCAGTAGTATCCCGACAGCAACTAATGAAAAACTGTTTTTT. Full variable domain (rest looked up from reference TRBV19 and TRBJ1-4): DGGITQSPKYLFRKEGQNVTLSCEQNLNHDAMYWYRQDPGQGLRLIYYSQIVNDFQKGDIAEGYSVSREKKESFPLTVTSAQKNPTAFYLCASSIPTATNEKLFFGSGTQLSVL.

This clonotype was found many times. V and J are TRBV6-7 and TRBJ2-5; D is possibly TRBD2 (6 bases). TRBV6-7 is an ORF for which the function is uncertain. Trimming removed 2 bases from V and 2 bases from J, with 9 bases in between. CDR3 size: 14 residues. The CDR3 loop reads CASSYRDCQETQYF. Here the CDR3 DNA reads TGTGCCAGCAGTTACCGGGACTGTCAAGAGACCCAGTACTTC.

This clonotype showed up many times. The chain combines TRBV28 with TRBJ2-6; D gene uncertain. This CDR3 is built from 15 residues. The V gene's germline CDR1 is MDHEN and CDR2 SYDVKM. Trimming took off 5 bases at V and 2 bases at J, with 10 bases between the two ends. The CDR3 loop is CASSLVWTGANVLTF. The CDR3 coding sequence is TGTGCCAGCAGTCTAGTATGGACTGGGGCCAACGTCCTGACTTTC.

This clonotype was seen repeatedly, ten times or more. The chain couples TRBV6-5 to TRBJ2-7; D ambiguous. The CDR3 is made up of 16 amino acids. The V end lost 0 bases, the J end lost 4 bases, and 16 bases lay between the germline ends. The germline V gene encodes CDR1 MNHEY and CDR2 SVGAGI. The CDR3 protein is CASSYSVARIDYEQYF. CDR3 nucleotides: TGTGCCAGCAGTTACTCTGTAGCCAGGATCGATTACGAGCAGTACTTC.

In its sample, this clonotype was seen many times. As DNA, the CDR3 is TGTGCCAGCGACAGGGAGAGCACAGATACGCAGTATTTT. Protein sequence: CASDRESTDTQYF. The rearrangement joins TRBV7-9 to TRBJ2-3, with 7 bases identical to TRBD1. CDR1 and CDR2 from the germline V gene are SEHNR and FQNEAQ (reference sequence). The V gene end was trimmed by 8 bases and the J gene end by 0 bases; junction bases not matched to a gene: 2. This CDR3 region has 13 residues.

As to this clonotype: The CDR3 end shows no conserved phenylalanine or tryptophan, and so a read error is likely. It is unclear where the CDR3 begins or ends on the DNA, so no DNA is shown, and the CDR3 is as TCRdb lists it. The V and J genes are TRBV7-2 and TRBJ1-4; TRBD1, the table's D call, lacks a check against the DNA. From its first to its last residue, the CDR3 has 13 amino acids. Germline V gene sequence: CDR1 SGHTA, CDR2 FQGNSA. CDR3 region: CASSLREGEKLLV.

This clonotype was detected many times. The CDR3 DNA reads as TGTGCCAGCAGTCGCGGTCTAGCGGGGGGGGAAAATGAGCAGTTCTTC. It is translated as CASSRGLAGGENEQFF. The rearrangement uses TRBV7-2 and TRBJ2-1; 12 bases map to TRBD2. The CDR3 has 16 residues. The V and J ends lost 6 bases and 7 bases, in that order; junction bases with no gene match: 10. CDR1 SGHTA and CDR2 FQGNSA come from the germline V gene.

This clonotype has a count of ten or more. The chain is built from TRBV6-6 and TRBJ2-1; D is possibly TRBD1 or TRBD2 (5 bases each). Looked up from germline, CDR1 is MNHNY and CDR2 is SVGAGI (reference sequence). CDR3 length: 17 amino acids. Trimming stripped 5 bases from V and 0 bases from J, with 17 bases between. CDR3 loop: CASSTKPGPSSYNEQFF. DNA of the CDR3: TGTGCCAGCAGTACAAAACCGGGACCCAGCTCCTACAATGAGCAGTTCTTC.

This clonotype was seen repeatedly, ten times or more. The gene calls are TRBV20-1 and TRBJ2-3, with 9 bases that match TRBD2. CDR3 length: 15 residues. Trimming removed 4 bases from V and 4 bases from J; junction bases left unmatched: 9. The germline V gene encodes CDR1 DFQATT and CDR2 SNEGSKA (reference sequence). Written as DNA, the CDR3 is TGCAGTGCTACCGAGACTAGCGGAATCCCAGATACGCAGTATTTT. Its protein is CSATETSGIPDTQYF.

There are many counts of this clonotype. CDR3 residues: CASSLSLDTQYF. The CDR3 region has the DNA TGTGCCAGCAGCTTAAGTCTGGATACGCAGTATTTT. The chain recombines TRBV7-2 with TRBJ2-3; D remains unclear. The ends were cut back, 2 bases at V and 6 bases at J, with 6 bases in the middle. CDR3 length equals 12 residues. In germline, CDR1 is SGHTA, CDR2 FQGNSA.

This clonotype was observed at least ten times. V usage is TRBV12-3 or TRBV12-4 and J usage is TRBJ1-1; D not certain. The length of the CDR3 is 13 residues. Deletions cut 4 bases from V and 1 base from J, with 7 bases between. CDR3 region: CASSSWQNTEAFF. The CDR3 bases are TGTGCCAGCAGTTCGTGGCAGAACACTGAAGCTTTCTTT.

The sample holds many counts of this clonotype. This chain uses TRBV4-1 with TRBJ2-7; D might be TRBD1 (8 bases). V was cut by 3 bases and J by 5 bases, with 14 bases left in between. The germline V gene encodes CDR1 MGHRA and CDR2 YSYEKL. The CDR3 length is 14 residues. The CDR3 bases are TGCGCCAGCAGCCAGCGACAGGGGAGGGACGAGCAGTACTTC. Its protein is CASSQRQGRDEQYF.

There are a few counts of this clonotype. J is TRBJ2-1 and V is TRBV12-3 or TRBV12-4, with D perhaps TRBD2 (5 bases). This CDR3 comprises 12 residues. V was cut by 6 bases and J by 9 bases, with 12 bases left in between. The CDR3 protein is CASRPDWPEQFF. DNA for the CDR3: TGTGCCAGCAGGCCGGACTGGCCTGAGCAGTTCTTC.

This clonotype showed up many times. The chain recombines TRBV7-6 with TRBJ1-4; 7 bases agree with TRBD1. V trimming: 4 bases; J trimming: 7 bases; junction bases outside the gene matches: 9. The CDR3 runs to 15 residues. Germline-derived CDR1 and CDR2 are SGHVS and FNYEAQ. The CDR3 is CASSSRQGMGEKLFF. Written as DNA, the CDR3 is TGTGCCAGCAGCTCGAGACAGGGAATGGGTGAAAAACTGTTTTTT.

This clonotype was seen repeatedly, ten times or more. This rearrangement joins TRBV12-3 or TRBV12-4 to TRBJ2-7; TRBD1 is a possible D gene (5 bases). Trimming pared 6 bases from V and 5 bases from J, leaving 23 bases between. The CDR3 is 16 residues long. The CDR3 bases are TGTGCCAGCAGCAACGACCAGGGCGTGAGCTCTCACGAGCAGTACTTC. This gives the protein CASSNDQGVSSHEQYF.